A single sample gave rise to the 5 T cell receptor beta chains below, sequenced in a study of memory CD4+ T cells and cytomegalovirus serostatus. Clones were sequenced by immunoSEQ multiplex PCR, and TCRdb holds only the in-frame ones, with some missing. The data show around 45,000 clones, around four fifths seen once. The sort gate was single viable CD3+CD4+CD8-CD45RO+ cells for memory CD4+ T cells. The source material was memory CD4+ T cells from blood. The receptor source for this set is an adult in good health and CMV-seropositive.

The CDR3 loop reads CASSLDGEETQYF. CDR3 DNA sequence: TGTGCCAGCAGTTTAGATGGAGAAGAGACCCAGTACTTC. V and J are TRBV6-1 and TRBJ2-5, with D unclear. CDR1 MNHNS and CDR2 SASEGT come from the germline V gene. The V and J ends lost 5 bases and 3 bases respectively, with 10 bases between them. The CDR3 length is 13 residues.

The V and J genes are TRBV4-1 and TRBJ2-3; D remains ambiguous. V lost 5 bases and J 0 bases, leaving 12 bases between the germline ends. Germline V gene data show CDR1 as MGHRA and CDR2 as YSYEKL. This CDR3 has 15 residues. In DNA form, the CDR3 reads TGCGCCAGCAGCACGACCCTGATCAGCACAGATACGCAGTATTTT. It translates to CASSTTLISTDTQYF.

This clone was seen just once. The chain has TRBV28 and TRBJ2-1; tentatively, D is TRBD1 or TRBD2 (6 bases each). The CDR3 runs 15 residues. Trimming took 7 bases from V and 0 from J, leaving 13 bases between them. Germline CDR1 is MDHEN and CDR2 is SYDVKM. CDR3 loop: CASNSPGASYNEQFF. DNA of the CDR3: TGTGCCAGCAATAGTCCGGGGGCCTCCTACAATGAGCAGTTCTTC. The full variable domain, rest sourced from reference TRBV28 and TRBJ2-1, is DVKVTQSSRYLVKRTGEKVFLECVQDMDHENMFWYRQDPGLGLRLIYFSYDVKMKEKGDIPEGYSVSREKKERFSLILESASTNQTSMYLCASNSPGASYNEQFFGPGTRLTVL.

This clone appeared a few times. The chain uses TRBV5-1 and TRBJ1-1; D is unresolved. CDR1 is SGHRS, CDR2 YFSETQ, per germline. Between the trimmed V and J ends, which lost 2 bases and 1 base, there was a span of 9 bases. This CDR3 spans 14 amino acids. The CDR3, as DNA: TGCGCCAGCAGCTTAGGACCCTCGAACACTGAAGCTTTCTTT. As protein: CASSLGPSNTEAFF.

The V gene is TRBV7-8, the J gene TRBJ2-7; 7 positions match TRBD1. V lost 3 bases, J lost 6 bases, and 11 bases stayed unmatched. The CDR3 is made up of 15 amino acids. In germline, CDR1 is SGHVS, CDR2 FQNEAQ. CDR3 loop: CASSFPRQGMTEQYF. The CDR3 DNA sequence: TGTGCCAGCAGCTTTCCCCGACAGGGTATGACCGAGCAGTACTTC.